The 15 T cell receptor beta chains below all came from one sample that was sequenced in a study of cytomegalovirus exposure and HLA in healthy donors. This PCR relied on a set of 60 Vbeta primers and 13 Jbeta primers. Libraries were prepared by immunoSEQ multiplex PCR; TCRdb keeps only in-frame clonotypes and omits some of them. This table has about 130,000 clones, around 72% appearing once. What was sequenced was PBMCs. The receptor source for this set is a young man in good health and CMV-seronegative.

The chain has TRBV19 and TRBJ1-1; D uncertain. The V gene's germline CDR1 is LNHDA and CDR2 SQIVND (reference sequence). This CDR3 spans 19 amino acids. Trimming removed 0 bases from V and 3 bases from J, with 23 bases in between. CDR3 amino acids: CASSIDLWAAAGRDTEAFF. The CDR3 nucleotides read TGTGCCAGTAGTATAGATTTATGGGCGGCGGCTGGGAGGGACACTGAAGCTTTCTTT. The full variable domain, its missing parts supplied by reference TRBV19 and TRBJ1-1, is DGGITQSPKYLFRKEGQNVTLSCEQNLNHDAMYWYRQDPGQGLRLIYYSQIVNDFQKGDIAEGYSVSREKKESFPLTVTSAQKNPTAFYLCASSIDLWAAAGRDTEAFFGQGTRLTVV.

The chain combines TRBV15 with TRBJ2-7; TRBD1 matches 11 bases. The J segment lost 2 bases and the V segment lost 1 base, leaving 1 base of the junction unmatched. Looked up from germline, CDR1 is LNHNV and CDR2 is YYDKDF (reference sequence). The CDR3 spans 15 residues. The CDR3 reads CATSRAGQGAYEQYF. The CDR3 nucleotides are TGTGCCACCAGCAGAGCGGGACAGGGGGCCTACGAGCAGTACTTC.

This clone showed up just once. V is TRBV4-3 and J is TRBJ1-5; no definite D call. The CDR3 runs 14 residues. Trimming left V 0 bases short and J 7 bases short, with 10 bases between. Per the germline V gene, CDR1 is LGHNA and CDR2 is YSLEER. The CDR3 DNA follows: TGCGCCAGCAGCCAAGATATGAGGGCCCAGCCCCAGCATTTT. This translates into CASSQDMRAQPQHF.

The V call is TRBV19, the J call TRBJ1-2; D gene ambiguous. Germline V gene data show CDR1 as LNHDA and CDR2 as SQIVND (reference sequence). CDR3 length: 15 amino acids. V was cut by 4 bases and J by 0 bases, with 12 bases left in between. This CDR3 reads CASSTDLETNYGYTF. In DNA form, the CDR3 reads TGTGCCAGTAGTACAGATTTGGAGACTAACTATGGCTACACCTTC. Full variable domain (rest looked up from reference TRBV19 and TRBJ1-2): DGGITQSPKYLFRKEGQNVTLSCEQNLNHDAMYWYRQDPGQGLRLIYYSQIVNDFQKGDIAEGYSVSREKKESFPLTVTSAQKNPTAFYLCASSTDLETNYGYTFGSGTRLTVV.

The chain recombines TRBV2 with TRBJ2-7; TRBD2 agrees at 7 bases. Germline V gene sequence: CDR1 SNHLY, CDR2 FYNNEI. V lost 8 bases to trimming and J lost 6 bases; unmatched junction nucleotides: 10. This CDR3 region has 13 residues. The CDR3 DNA sequence: TGTGCCAGCGCCGGAGGGAGGGTCCGCGAGCAGTACTTC. This encodes CASAGGRVREQYF. Using reference TRBV2 and TRBJ2-7 for the parts outside the CDR3, the full variable domain is EPEVTQTPSHQVTQMGQEVILRCVPISNHLYFYWYRQILGQKVEFLVSFYNNEISEKSEIFDDQFSVERPDGSNFTLKIRSTKLEDSAMYFCASAGGRVREQYFGPGTRLTVT.

This clone has more than one count but fewer than ten. The chain links TRBV19 to TRBJ1-1; TRBD1 agrees at 9 bases. The V gene's germline CDR1 is LNHDA and CDR2 SQIVND (reference sequence). This CDR3 has 14 residues. The V gene end was trimmed by 5 bases and the J gene end by 4 bases; junction bases not matched to a gene: 5. The CDR3 region has the DNA TGTGCCAGTAGTCTCGACAGGGGGGGCACTGAAGCTTTCTTT. As protein: CASSLDRGGTEAFF. The full variable domain, rest sourced from reference TRBV19 and TRBJ1-1, is DGGITQSPKYLFRKEGQNVTLSCEQNLNHDAMYWYRQDPGQGLRLIYYSQIVNDFQKGDIAEGYSVSREKKESFPLTVTSAQKNPTAFYLCASSLDRGGTEAFFGQGTRLTVV.

V gene TRBV25-1 combines with J gene TRBJ1-6, with D maybe TRBD1 (6 bases). V was pared by 3 bases and J by 1 base, with 13 bases between. Looked up from germline, CDR1 is MGHDK and CDR2 is SYGVNS. The CDR3 is made up of 17 amino acids. CDR3 sequence (DNA): TGTGCCAGCAGTGACTGGAGACAGGCGTCCTATAATTCACCCCTCCACTTT. Residues: CASSDWRQASYNSPLHF.

The rearrangement uses TRBV7-9 and TRBJ2-7; 8 bases are shared with TRBD2. The ends lost 4 bases at V and 6 bases at J; junction bases unmatched: 14. Per the germline V gene, CDR1 is SEHNR and CDR2 is FQNEAQ (reference sequence). The CDR3 has 16 amino acids. CDR3 residues: CASSSGGGLSDAEQYF. The CDR3 coding sequence is TGTGCCAGCAGCTCCGGGGGGGGGCTATCCGATGCCGAGCAGTACTTC.

The gene calls are TRBV2 and TRBJ1-4, with D possibly matching TRBD1 (5 bases). V was clipped by 6 bases and J by 7 bases, with 18 bases between them. CDR1 SNHLY and CDR2 FYNNEI come from the germline V gene. This CDR3 has 15 residues. DNA of the CDR3: TGTGCCAGCAGATTGTCAGGGTTTACGCTTGAAAAACTGTTTTTT. This encodes CASRLSGFTLEKLFF.

The chain carries TRBV11-2 and TRBJ2-5, with 12 bases lining up with TRBD2. The CDR3 runs 17 residues. Germline lookup yields CDR1 SGHAT and CDR2 FQNNGV. Trimming took 7 bases from V and 2 from J; bases not matched to a gene: 11. Here the CDR3 DNA reads TGTGCCAGCACCCTCTCCCTCCTAGCGGGGGGGCAAGAGACCCAGTACTTC. Amino acid sequence: CASTLSLLAGGQETQYF.

The V call is TRBV5-1, the J call TRBJ1-1; D is undetermined. Germline assignment: CDR1 SGHRS and CDR2 YFSETQ. Trimming cost V 4 bases and J 4 bases, with 11 bases left between them. CDR3 length: 13 residues. This CDR3 reads CASSLRSRTEAFF. CDR3 nucleotides: TGCGCCAGCAGCCTCCGGTCTCGCACTGAAGCTTTCTTT.

The chain couples TRBV6-1 to TRBJ1-5, with D maybe TRBD1 (5 bases). V lost 3 bases to trimming and J lost 5 bases, with 11 bases between them. The CDR3 is 14 amino acids. The germline gives CDR1 MNHNS, CDR2 SASEGT. The CDR3 sequence is CASSESGNYQPQHF. DNA of the CDR3: TGTGCCAGCAGTGAGTCAGGGAATTATCAGCCCCAGCATTTT.

This chain uses TRBV20-1 with TRBJ2-3; maybe TRBD2 (6 bases). The CDR3 length is 11 residues. CDR1 and CDR2 (germline): DFQATT, SNEGSKA (reference sequence). Trimming removed 6 bases from V and 8 bases from J, with 12 bases in between. The CDR3 region is CSAYQGGTQYF. CDR3 nucleotides: TGCAGTGCCTATCAGGGAGGTACGCAGTATTTT.

This sequence joins TRBV27 and TRBJ1-4; 9 bases match TRBD1. Trimming at V came to 8 bases and at J to 5 bases, leaving 3 bases not matched to a gene. The CDR3 sequence is 13 residues long. Germline CDR1 reads MNHEY; CDR2 reads SMNVEV (reference sequence). CDR3 sequence: CASAGTGNEKLFF. DNA for the CDR3: TGTGCCAGCGCCGGGACAGGGAATGAAAAACTGTTTTTT.

The chain links TRBV30 to TRBJ1-2, with D tentatively TRBD1 (6 bases). Trimming removed 8 bases at V and 7 bases at J, with 17 bases between. Germline V gene data show CDR1 as GTSNPN and CDR2 as SVGIG (reference sequence). The CDR3 sequence is 12 residues long. Written as DNA, the CDR3 is TGTGCCAGGGACGTTAGGGGGATTGGCTACACCTTC. Amino acid sequence: CARDVRGIGYTF.